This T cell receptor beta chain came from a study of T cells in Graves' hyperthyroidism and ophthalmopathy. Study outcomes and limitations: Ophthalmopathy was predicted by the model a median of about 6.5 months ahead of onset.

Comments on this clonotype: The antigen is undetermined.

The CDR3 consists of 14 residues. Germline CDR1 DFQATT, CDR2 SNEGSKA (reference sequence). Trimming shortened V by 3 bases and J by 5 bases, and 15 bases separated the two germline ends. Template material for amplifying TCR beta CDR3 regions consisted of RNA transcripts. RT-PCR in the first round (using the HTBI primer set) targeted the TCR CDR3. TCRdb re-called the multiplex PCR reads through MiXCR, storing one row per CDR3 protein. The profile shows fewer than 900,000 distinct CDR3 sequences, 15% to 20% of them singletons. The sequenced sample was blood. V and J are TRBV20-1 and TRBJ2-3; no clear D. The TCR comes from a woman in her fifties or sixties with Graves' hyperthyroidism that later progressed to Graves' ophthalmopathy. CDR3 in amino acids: CSASRPLILDTQYF. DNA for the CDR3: TGCAGTGCTAGTCGCCCGCTTATTTTAGATACGCAGTATTTT.